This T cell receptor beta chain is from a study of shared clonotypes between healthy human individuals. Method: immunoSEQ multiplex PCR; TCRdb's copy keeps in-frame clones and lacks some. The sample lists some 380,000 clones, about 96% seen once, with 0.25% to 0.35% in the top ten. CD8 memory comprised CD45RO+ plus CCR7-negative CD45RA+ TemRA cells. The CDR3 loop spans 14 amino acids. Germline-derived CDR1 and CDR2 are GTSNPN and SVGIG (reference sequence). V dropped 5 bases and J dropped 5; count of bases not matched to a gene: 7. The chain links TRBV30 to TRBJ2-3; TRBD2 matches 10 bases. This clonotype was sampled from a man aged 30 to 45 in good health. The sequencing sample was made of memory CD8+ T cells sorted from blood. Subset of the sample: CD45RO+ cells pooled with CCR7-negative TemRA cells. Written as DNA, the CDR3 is TGTGCCTGGGGGCTAGCGGGAGCGGTAGATACGCAGTATTTT. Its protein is CAWGLAGAVDTQYF. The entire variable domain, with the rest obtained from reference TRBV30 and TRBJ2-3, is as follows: SQTIHQWPATLVQPVGSPLSLECTVEGTSNPNLYWYRQAAGRGLQLLFYSVGIGQISSEVPQNLSASRPQDRQFILSSKKLLLSDSGFYLCAWGLAGAVDTQYFGPGTRLTVL.